This is a list of T cell receptor beta chains from one sample in a study of Ad26.COV2.S vaccination and SARS-CoV-2 variants. Sequencing was performed with immunoSEQ multiplex PCR; in TCRdb, only in-frame clones are kept and a portion is missing. The sample carries some 250,000 clones, approximately 90% recorded once. The source was peripheral blood, collected in a trial of Ad26.COV2.S vaccine versus placebo. These receptors were obtained from a person aged 18 to 59 who received the Ad26.COV2.S COVID-19 vaccine or a placebo. Both conserved end residues are part of each CDR3. The order of the fields is J gene, V gene, CDR3 protein.

>TRBJ1-2|TRBV28
CASSLPVGEGVGYTF
>TRBJ1-3|TRBV28
CASSFSMNSGNTIYF
>TRBJ2-2|TRBV28
CASNTRRGQLAGELFF
>TRBJ2-3|TRBV3-1/TRBV3-2
CASSRAMGGTDTQYF
>TRBJ2-5|TRBV25-1
CASSGVPGHQETQYF
>TRBJ2-5|TRBV19
CASSIDPGAQETQYF
>TRBJ2-2|TRBV3-1/TRBV3-2
CASSQDLGAGGELFF
>TRBJ2-7|TRBV27
CASSRAGSYEQYF
>TRBJ2-3|TRBV5-6
CASSLEPGGHPVGVTQYF
>TRBJ1-4|TRBV5-6
CASSSLQGPHNEKLFF
>TRBJ2-1|TRBV6-2/TRBV6-3
CASSYRGAGGNEQFF
>TRBJ2-3|TRBV5-1
CASSPERQEWWRDTQYF
>TRBJ2-5|TRBV19
CASSRDRGETQYF
>TRBJ1-2|TRBV7-2
CASSSLVGDWYGYTF
>TRBJ2-2|TRBV5-1
CASSLATLTNTGELFF
>TRBJ1-6|TRBV30
CAWIPQGQGNNSPLHF
>TRBJ1-2|TRBV5-5
CASNPTGGSGYTF
>TRBJ2-7|TRBV4-2
CASSQATKREGLRNEQYF
>TRBJ1-2|TRBV7-2
CASSSPHGGNNYGYTF
>TRBJ2-1|TRBV6-4
CASSEGPLYNEQFF
>TRBJ1-4|TRBV7-9
CASSRGQNEKLFF
>TRBJ1-5|TRBV28
CASSRNQPQHF
>TRBJ1-5|TRBV11-2
CASSLDRGKPQHF
>TRBJ1-2|TRBV14
CASSQVSGGNYGYTF
>TRBJ2-7|TRBV15
CATSRVVPGLDEQYF
>TRBJ2-7|TRBV7-9
CASSLGGQGVHEQYF
>TRBJ2-7|TRBV19
CASSPSVYEQYF
>TRBJ2-5|TRBV19
CASSIRSGTQYF
>TRBJ2-7|TRBV19
CASSRTGPYEQYF
>TRBJ2-2|TRBV14
CASSRTSGGMGTGELFF
>TRBJ1-1|TRBV12-3/TRBV12-4
CASSPRTGTEAFF
>TRBJ2-7|TRBV11-2
CASNPLGGASYEQYF
>TRBJ1-1|TRBV7-2
CASRSQGGGTEAFF
>TRBJ2-3|TRBV7-8
CASNRLATDTQYF
>TRBJ1-2|TRBV28
CASRIQGAGGYTF
>TRBJ1-1|TRBV29-1
CSVVGSEAFF
>TRBJ1-2|TRBV12-3/TRBV12-4
CASSVQGNYGYTF
>TRBJ2-5|TRBV30
CAWLGQGVQETQYF
>TRBJ1-2|TRBV19
CASTNRGASGYTF
>TRBJ1-1|TRBV5-1
CASGLDAGAMNTEAFF